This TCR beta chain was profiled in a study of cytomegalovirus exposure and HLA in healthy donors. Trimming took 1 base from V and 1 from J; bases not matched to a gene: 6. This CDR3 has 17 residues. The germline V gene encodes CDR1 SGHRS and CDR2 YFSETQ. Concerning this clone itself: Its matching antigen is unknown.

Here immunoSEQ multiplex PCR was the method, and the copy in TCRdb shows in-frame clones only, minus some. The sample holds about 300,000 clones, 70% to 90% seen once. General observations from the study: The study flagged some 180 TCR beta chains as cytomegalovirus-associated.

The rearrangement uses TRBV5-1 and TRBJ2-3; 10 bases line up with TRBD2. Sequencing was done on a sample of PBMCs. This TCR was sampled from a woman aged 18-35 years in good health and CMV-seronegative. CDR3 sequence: CASSLWGAGGGTDTQYF. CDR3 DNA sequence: TGCGCCAGCAGCTTGTGGGGAGCGGGAGGGGGCACAGATACGCAGTATTTT.